The TCR delta chain under discussion was sequenced for a study of gamma-delta chains in newborns, infants, children. TCRdb fed the reads to CATT. Of fewer than 8,000 delta-chain clones listed, 0.55% to 0.7% were seen once; the top ten hold around a sixth. The V and J ends lost 0 bases and 2 bases, in that order; junction bases with no gene match: 17. The CDR3 is made up of 22 amino acids. CDR1 and CDR2 (germline): GEAIGNYY, EKD. Sequences were obtained from blood. This chain joins TRDV2 and TRDJ3; 8 nucleotides align to TRDD3. This clonotype originated in a child who was a newborn, infant or young child, either healthy, febrile or measles-vaccinated (not recorded which). The chain's CDR3 is CACDTVTGGLLSSAWDTRQMFF. The CDR3 DNA sequence: TGTGCCTGTGACACCGTTACTGGGGGCCTACTCTCTAGCGCCTGGGACACCCGACAGATGTTTTTC.